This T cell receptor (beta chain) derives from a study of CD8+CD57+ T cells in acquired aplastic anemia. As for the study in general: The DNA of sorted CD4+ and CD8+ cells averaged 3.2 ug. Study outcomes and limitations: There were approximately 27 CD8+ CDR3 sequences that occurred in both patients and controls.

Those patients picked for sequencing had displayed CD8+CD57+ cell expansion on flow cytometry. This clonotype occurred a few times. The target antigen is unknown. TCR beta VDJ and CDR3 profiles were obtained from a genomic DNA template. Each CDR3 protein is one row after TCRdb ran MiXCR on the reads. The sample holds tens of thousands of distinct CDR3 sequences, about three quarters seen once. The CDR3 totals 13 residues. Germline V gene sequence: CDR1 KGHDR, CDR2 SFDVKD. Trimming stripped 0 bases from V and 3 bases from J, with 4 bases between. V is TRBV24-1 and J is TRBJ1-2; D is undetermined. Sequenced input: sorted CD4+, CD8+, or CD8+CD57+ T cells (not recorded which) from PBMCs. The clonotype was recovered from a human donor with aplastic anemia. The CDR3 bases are TGTGCCACCAGTGATTTGTCCGACTATGGCTACACCTTC. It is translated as CATSDLSDYGYTF.